This T cell receptor beta chain originates from a study of T cells in narcolepsy. As for the study in general: Donors had narcolepsy type 1 or type 2, or were healthy controls. Study-level results: Blood of same and different patients, but not healthy controls, reportedly held recurring autoreactive clonotypes.

Of note for this clone: Its antigen is as yet unknown.

Germline CDR1 is LNHDA and CDR2 is SQIVND (reference sequence). The CDR3 runs 14 residues. With 6 bases removed from V and 3 bases from J, the gap between germline ends came to 12 bases. Only in-frame clones appear in the TCRdb table, and some are missing; sequencing was by immunoSEQ multiplex PCR. There are 35,000 to 40,000 clones in the sample; around 85% occur only once, and about 1.5% lies in the top ten. The TCR originated in a human donor with narcolepsy. Input material: CD45RA- memory CD4+ T cells from PBMCs. The chain carries TRBV19 and TRBJ1-5; unclear D gene. CDR3 DNA: TGTGCCAGTAGCGTAATCAGTGACAATCAGCCCCAGCATTTT. This gives the protein CASSVISDNQPQHF. The whole variable domain, remainder taken from reference TRBV19 and TRBJ1-5, is DGGITQSPKYLFRKEGQNVTLSCEQNLNHDAMYWYRQDPGQGLRLIYYSQIVNDFQKGDIAEGYSVSREKKESFPLTVTSAQKNPTAFYLCASSVISDNQPQHFGDGTRLSIL.